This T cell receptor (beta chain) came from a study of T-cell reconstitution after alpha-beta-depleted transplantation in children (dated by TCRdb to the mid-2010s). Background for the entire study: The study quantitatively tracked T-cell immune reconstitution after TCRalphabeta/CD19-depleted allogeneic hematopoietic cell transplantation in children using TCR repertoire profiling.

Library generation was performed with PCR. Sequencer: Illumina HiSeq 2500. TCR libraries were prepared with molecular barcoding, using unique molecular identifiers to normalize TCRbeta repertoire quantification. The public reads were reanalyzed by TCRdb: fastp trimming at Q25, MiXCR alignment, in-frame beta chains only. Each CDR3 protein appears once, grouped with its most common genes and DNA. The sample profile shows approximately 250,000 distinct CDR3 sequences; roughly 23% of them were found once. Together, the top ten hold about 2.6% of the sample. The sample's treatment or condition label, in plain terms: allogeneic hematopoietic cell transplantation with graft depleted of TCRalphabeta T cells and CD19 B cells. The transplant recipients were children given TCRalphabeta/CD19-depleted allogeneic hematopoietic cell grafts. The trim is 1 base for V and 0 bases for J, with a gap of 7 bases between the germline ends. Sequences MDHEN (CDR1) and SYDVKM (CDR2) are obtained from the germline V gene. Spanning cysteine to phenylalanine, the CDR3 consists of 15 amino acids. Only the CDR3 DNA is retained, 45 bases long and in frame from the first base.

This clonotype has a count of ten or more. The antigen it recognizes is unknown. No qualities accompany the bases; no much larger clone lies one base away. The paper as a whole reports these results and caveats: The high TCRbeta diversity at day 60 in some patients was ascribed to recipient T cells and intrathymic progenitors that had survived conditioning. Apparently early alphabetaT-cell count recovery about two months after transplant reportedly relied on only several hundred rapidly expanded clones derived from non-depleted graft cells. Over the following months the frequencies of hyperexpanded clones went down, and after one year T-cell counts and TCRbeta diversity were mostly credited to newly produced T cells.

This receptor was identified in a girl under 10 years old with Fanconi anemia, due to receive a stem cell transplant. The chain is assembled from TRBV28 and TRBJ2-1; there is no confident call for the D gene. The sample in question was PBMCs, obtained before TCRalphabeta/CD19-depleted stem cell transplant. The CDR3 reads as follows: CASSLSDSSYNEQFF. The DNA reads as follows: TGTGCCAGCAGTTTATCCGATAGCTCCTACAATGAGCAGTTCTTC.